This T cell receptor (beta chain) appears in the sequencing data of a study of blood T cell repertoires in COVID-19. Study-level information: COVID-19 samples, acute and convalescent, were from the United States, Italy and Spain. The analysed material was cDNA or gDNA that came from T cells, B-cell-depleted T cells, or PBMCs.

V shed 0 bases and J 6 bases; nucleotides not matched to a gene: 8. The CDR3 has 16 amino acids. CDR1 MNHEY and CDR2 SVGAGI come from the germline V gene. In the original workflow: By means of reference gene primer amplification, nucleated cell counts were estimated. The protocol was immunoSEQ multiplex PCR, while the TCRdb copy is restricted to in-frame clones and leaves out a portion. D and trimming were read from the DNA, whereas the V and J calls and clone size are those reported in that table. The sample consists of fewer than 200,000 clones, about 85% of them appearing once. The clonotype comes from a woman over 75 with acute or convalescent COVID-19. This chain joins TRBV6-5 and TRBJ1-5; 7 bases match TRBD1. The sequencing sample was made of peripheral blood. The CDR3 loop reads CASSYSFDREGQPQHF. The CDR3 nucleotides are TGTGCCAGCAGTTACTCCTTCGACAGGGAAGGTCAGCCCCAGCATTTT.